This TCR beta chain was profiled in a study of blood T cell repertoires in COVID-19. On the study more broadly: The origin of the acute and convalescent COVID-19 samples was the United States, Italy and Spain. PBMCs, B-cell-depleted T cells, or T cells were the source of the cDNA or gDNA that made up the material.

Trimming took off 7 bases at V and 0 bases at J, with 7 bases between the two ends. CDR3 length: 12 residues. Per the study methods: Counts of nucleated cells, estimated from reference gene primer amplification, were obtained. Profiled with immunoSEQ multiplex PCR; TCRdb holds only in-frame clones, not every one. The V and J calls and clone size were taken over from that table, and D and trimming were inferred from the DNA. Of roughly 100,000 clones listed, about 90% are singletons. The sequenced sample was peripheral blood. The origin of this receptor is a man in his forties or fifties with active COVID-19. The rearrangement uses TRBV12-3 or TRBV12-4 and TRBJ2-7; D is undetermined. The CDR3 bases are TGTGCCAGCAAGACTGGCTCCTACGAGCAGTACTTC. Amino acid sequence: CASKTGSYEQYF.